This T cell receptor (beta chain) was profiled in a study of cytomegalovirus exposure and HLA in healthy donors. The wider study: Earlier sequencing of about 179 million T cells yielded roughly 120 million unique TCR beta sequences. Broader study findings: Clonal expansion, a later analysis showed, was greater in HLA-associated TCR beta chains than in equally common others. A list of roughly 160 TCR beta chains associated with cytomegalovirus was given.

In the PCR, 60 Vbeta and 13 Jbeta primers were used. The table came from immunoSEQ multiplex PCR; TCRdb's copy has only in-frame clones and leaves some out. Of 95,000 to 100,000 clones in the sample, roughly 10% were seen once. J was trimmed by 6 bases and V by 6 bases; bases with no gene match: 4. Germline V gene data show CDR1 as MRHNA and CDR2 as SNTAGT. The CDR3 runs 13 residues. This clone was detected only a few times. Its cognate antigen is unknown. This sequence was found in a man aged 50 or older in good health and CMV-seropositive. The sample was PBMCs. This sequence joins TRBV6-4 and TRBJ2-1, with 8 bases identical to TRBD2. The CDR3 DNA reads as TGTGCCAGCAGACCCGGGACTAGCAATGAGCAGTTCTTC. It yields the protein CASRPGTSNEQFF.